This TCR beta chain is from a study of T cells in Graves' hyperthyroidism and ophthalmopathy. About the study: Staff took peripheral blood when the initial diagnosis was made, before any treatment began. Study-level findings and limits: From stable hyperthyroidism, ophthalmopathy was separated by a 13 V-J model. Also found in blood were most expanded thyroid clonotypes above 0.001.

TCR beta CDR3 region amplification was performed from RNA transcripts. When the TCR CDR3 underwent first-round RT-PCR, the HTBI primer set was used. MiXCR, applied by TCRdb to the multiplex PCR reads, yields one record per CDR3 protein. Of a few hundred thousand distinct CDR3 sequences listed, approximately 15% are singletons. From germline, CDR1 is SGHAT and CDR2 FQDESV (reference sequence). The CDR3 spans 14 residues. Trimming pared 0 bases from V and 9 bases from J, leaving 11 bases between. Comments on this clonotype: The antigen is not known.

Fresh peripheral blood, 7.5 to 10 ml, yielded the PBMCs. V usage is TRBV11-1 and J usage is TRBJ2-2, with D possibly TRBD2 on 6 matching bases. Input material: blood. This TCR was sampled from a woman between 40 and 50 years old with Graves' ophthalmopathy. As DNA, the CDR3 is TGTGCCAGCAGCTTAGCGCGCGGGGCCAGGGAGCTGTTTTTT. Its protein is CASSLARGARELFF. The whole variable domain, filled in from reference TRBV11-1 and TRBJ2-2, reads EAEVAQSPRYKITEKSQAVAFWCDPISGHATLYWYRQILGQGPELLVQFQDESVVDDSQLPKDRFSAERLKGVDSTLKIQPAELGDSAMYLCASSLARGARELFFGEGSRLTVL.